A single T cell receptor (beta chain) is shown here with its context. Being one base from a much bigger clone, this may be a read error. This record comes from a study of T cells after yellow fever vaccination. TCRdb itself ran the 5' RACE reads through MiXCR, one entry per CDR3 protein. The data hold about 120,000 distinct CDR3 sequences, with roughly 7.9% observed a single time. The sequenced sample was CD4+ T cells sorted from PBMCs, obtained 35 to 50 days after the first yellow fever vaccination. This receptor was obtained from a man aged 18 to 30 who received the YFV17D yellow fever vaccine.

CDR3 residues: CATTRDLRGYNEQFF. For the CDR3, the DNA is TGTGCCACCACCAGAGATCTGAGAGGGTACAATGAGCAGTTCTTC. V gene TRBV15 combines with J gene TRBJ2-1; possibly TRBD2 for D (5 bases). The CDR3 extends over 15 amino acids. Germline-derived CDR1 and CDR2 are LNHNV and YYDKDF (reference sequence).